The 26 T cell receptor beta chains given below trace back to one sample, sequenced in a study of blood T cell repertoires in COVID-19 (dated by TCRdb to the early 2020s). The library was made by the immunoSEQ multiplex PCR assay. TCRdb carries this immuneACCESS record with in-frame sequences only. Its versions omit some clonotypes, under half of them owing to an unresolved V gene in the studies checked, with the rest unexplained. Here the sample has some 160,000 clones; approximately 90% occur a single time. The top ten hold roughly 4.5% of the sample. Sequencing was done on a sample of peripheral blood. The receptors were sampled from a man aged 18 to 29 with COVID-19, enrolled during active disease.

This chain uses TRBV7-6 with TRBJ2-3, with TRBD1 matching 11 bases. The V gene's germline CDR1 is SGHVS and CDR2 FNYEAQ. CDR3 length: 17 amino acids. V dropped 4 bases and J dropped 4; count of bases not matched to a gene: 10. This chain's CDR3 is CASSSARGTGGPDTQYF. CDR3 sequence (DNA): TGTGCCAGCAGCTCAGCCAGAGGGACAGGGGGACCAGATACGCAGTATTTT.

This clone has only one observation. The chain combines TRBV11-3 with TRBJ2-7, with a weak D call TRBD2 (6 bases). Germline V CDR1 and CDR2: SGHNT, YENEEA. There are 15 residues in the CDR3. The V end lost 1 base, the J end lost 2 bases, and 12 bases lay between the germline ends. The CDR3 loop is CASSLGREPPYEQYF. The CDR3 bases are TGTGCCAGCAGCTTAGGGCGGGAACCCCCCTACGAGCAGTACTTC.

The chain links TRBV28 to TRBJ1-3; 7 nucleotides line up with TRBD1. V was clipped by 7 bases and J by 6 bases; unmatched bases: 12. Germline V lookup: CDR1 MDHEN, CDR2 SYDVKM. The CDR3 extends over 15 amino acids. The CDR3 DNA follows: TGTGCCAGCACCCTAGACAGGGCGTATTCAAACACCATATATTTT. It is translated as CASTLDRAYSNTIYF.

Only one count was recorded for this clone. The rearrangement uses TRBV4-3 and TRBJ1-2, with 11 bases lining up with TRBD1. The junction had 7 bases not matched to a gene; V was cut back by 7 bases and J by 3 bases. Germline values: CDR1 LGHNA, CDR2 YSLEER. The CDR3 is 15 amino acids. This CDR3 is CASTPRTGGDYGYTF. In DNA form, the CDR3 reads TGCGCCAGCACGCCACGGACAGGGGGCGACTATGGCTACACCTTC.

This clone was picked up one time. This sequence joins TRBV6-5 and TRBJ1-5; D is uncertain. This CDR3 has 14 amino acids. V was pared by 2 bases and J by 6 bases, with 11 bases between. The germline V gene has CDR1 MNHEY and CDR2 SVGAGI. The CDR3 DNA sequence: TGTGCCAGCAGTTACGGAGAGGGTACTCAGCCCCAGCATTTT. Its protein is CASSYGEGTQPQHF.

This chain joins TRBV7-6 and TRBJ1-5; D possibly corresponds to TRBD1 (6 bases). There are 14 residues in the CDR3. The V end lost 1 base, the J end lost 3 bases, and 7 bases lay between the germline ends. Germline lookup yields CDR1 SGHVS and CDR2 FNYEAQ. CDR3 amino acids: CASSLGGPNQPQHF. DNA of the CDR3: TGTGCCAGCAGCTTAGGGGGGCCCAATCAGCCCCAGCATTTT.

The chain links TRBV19 to TRBJ1-1, with D perhaps TRBD1 (5 bases). CDR3 length: 13 amino acids. Germline V lookup: CDR1 LNHDA, CDR2 SQIVND (reference sequence). V was shortened by 3 bases and J by 4 bases, with 9 bases between the two germline ends. The CDR3 DNA reads TGTGCCAGTAGTATTGGGGGGGGCACTGAAGCTTTCTTT. Protein product: CASSIGGGTEAFF.

This sequence joins TRBV5-1 and TRBJ2-1; 9 nucleotides line up with TRBD2. The junction had 18 bases not matched to a gene; V was cut back by 5 bases and J by 12 bases. Germline-derived CDR1 and CDR2 are SGHRS and YFSETQ. This CDR3 has 16 residues. The CDR3 here is CASSPLTSGQGWGQFF. The CDR3 nucleotides are TGCGCCAGCAGTCCTTTGACTAGCGGTCAGGGGTGGGGGCAGTTCTTC. Full variable domain (remainder filled in from reference TRBV5-1 and TRBJ2-1): KAGVTQTPRYLIKTRGQQVTLSCSPISGHRSVSWYQQTPGQGLQFLFEYFSETQRNKGNFPGRFSGRQFSNSRSEMNVSTLELGDSALYLCASSPLTSGQGWGQFFGPGTRLTVL.

With respect to this clone: Compared with germline, one end of the junction differs, possibly owing to a read error. The chain links TRBV6-5 to TRBJ2-7; 7 positions match TRBD1. Germline CDR1 reads MNHEY; CDR2 reads SVGAGI. The CDR3 spans 14 residues. The CDR3 DNA reads as TGTGCCAGCAGACGTGACAGGGAGAGTTACGAGCAGTGCTTC. Translation gives CASRRDRESYEQCF.

This clone was observed a single time. This chain links TRBV27 with TRBJ1-5; D is ambiguous. The CDR3 consists of 14 residues. Germline V lookup: CDR1 MNHEY, CDR2 SMNVEV (reference sequence). V was trimmed by 7 bases and J by 4 bases, leaving 14 bases between them. CDR3 DNA sequence: TGTGCCAGCAAGGTGGTAGCAACTAATCAGCCCCAGCATTTT. Its protein is CASKVVATNQPQHF.

The chain links TRBV19 to TRBJ2-1, with D possibly matching TRBD1 (6 bases). There are 18 residues in the CDR3. Germline lookup yields CDR1 LNHDA and CDR2 SQIVND (reference sequence). V lost 4 bases to trimming and J lost 0 bases, with 19 bases between them. This CDR3 reads CASSRVPGHQSSYNEQFF. The CDR3 nucleotides read TGTGCCAGTAGTAGGGTTCCGGGACACCAGAGCTCCTACAATGAGCAGTTCTTC.

This rearrangement joins TRBV6-5 to TRBJ2-7, with D tentatively TRBD2 (5 bases). The germline V gene encodes CDR1 MNHEY and CDR2 SVGAGI. This CDR3 is built from 11 residues. V was clipped by 10 bases and J by 4 bases, with 11 bases between them. In DNA form, the CDR3 reads TGTGCCACCCGGGGTGGTTACGAGCAGTACTTC. It encodes CATRGGYEQYF.

The gene calls are TRBV25-1 and TRBJ1-3; D is uncertain. The germline gives CDR1 MGHDK, CDR2 SYGVNS. Trimming removed 6 bases at V and 4 bases at J, with 7 bases between. The CDR3 spans 12 residues. The DNA for the CDR3 is TGTGCCAGCAGCCTCCTGGGAAACACCATATATTTT. It specifies CASSLLGNTIYF.

The rearrangement joins TRBV15 to TRBJ1-1; no reliable D call. Germline V CDR1 and CDR2: LNHNV, YYDKDF (reference sequence). Trimming pared 0 bases from V and 3 bases from J, leaving 2 bases between. The CDR3 runs 12 residues. The CDR3 here is CATSRDYTEAFF. In nucleotides, the CDR3 is TGTGCCACCAGCAGAGACTACACTGAAGCTTTCTTT.

The rearrangement joins TRBV6-2 or TRBV6-3 to TRBJ2-1; no firm D call. This CDR3 contains 15 residues. V gave up 6 bases and J gave up 0 bases, with 12 bases separating them. The germline gives CDR1 MNHEY, CDR2 SVGEGT. This CDR3 reads CASSKLRSSYNEQFF. CDR3 nucleotides: TGTGCCAGCAGCAAGTTGCGGAGCTCCTACAATGAGCAGTTCTTC.

This chain connects TRBV28 to TRBJ2-5, with TRBD2 matching over 13 bases. Trimming took 4 bases from V and 4 from J; bases not matched to a gene: 9. The CDR3 loop spans 17 amino acids. CDR1 and CDR2 from the germline V gene are MDHEN and SYDVKM. The CDR3 sequence: CASSSGLTSGRSETQYF. The CDR3 DNA reads TGTGCCAGCAGTTCCGGATTGACTAGCGGGAGGTCAGAGACCCAGTACTTC. Complete variable domain (other parts from reference TRBV28 and TRBJ2-5): DVKVTQSSRYLVKRTGEKVFLECVQDMDHENMFWYRQDPGLGLRLIYFSYDVKMKEKGDIPEGYSVSREKKERFSLILESASTNQTSMYLCASSSGLTSGRSETQYFGPGTRLLVL.

The chain joins TRBV4-3 to TRBJ2-7; no definite D call. The germline V gene has CDR1 LGHNA and CDR2 YSLEER. With 1 base removed from V and 1 base from J, the gap between germline ends came to 14 bases. The CDR3 sequence is 16 residues long. The CDR3 sequence: CASSQGLLDGSYEQYF. As DNA, the CDR3 is TGCGCCAGCAGCCAAGGACTCCTGGATGGTTCCTACGAGCAGTACTTC.

V and J are TRBV4-1 and TRBJ1-5; D is ambiguous. Germline loops: CDR1 MGHRA, CDR2 YSYEKL. The V gene lost 0 bases and the J gene lost 2 bases, with 11 bases spanning the gap. The CDR3 extends over 16 amino acids. The CDR3 nucleotides are TGCGCCAGCAGCCAAGATAGTGCGGGCCGCAATCAGCCCCAGCATTTT. It specifies CASSQDSAGRNQPQHF.

V is TRBV27 and J is TRBJ1-1; TRBD1 matches 9 bases. V gave up 6 bases and J gave up 10 bases; unmatched junction bases: 15. CDR1 MNHEY and CDR2 SMNVEV come from the germline V gene (reference sequence). There are 15 residues in the CDR3. Here the CDR3 DNA reads TGTGCCAGCAGCTTGGAGCTCGGGACAGGGAAGGTAGCTTTCTTT. Translated, it gives CASSLELGTGKVAFF.

This clone has just one count. The V gene is TRBV6-5, the J gene TRBJ1-2, with unresolved D. This CDR3 comprises 11 residues. Deletions cut 4 bases from V and 7 bases from J, with 7 bases between. The V gene's germline CDR1 is MNHEY and CDR2 SVGAGI. In DNA, the CDR3 is TGTGCCAGCAGTTCCACAGCTGGCTACACCTTC. It encodes CASSSTAGYTF.

The chain combines TRBV6-6 with TRBJ2-7, with TRBD2 as a possible D gene (6 bases). The CDR3 is made up of 15 amino acids. The V and J ends lost 7 bases and 2 bases respectively, with 18 bases between them. From germline, CDR1 is MNHNY and CDR2 SVGAGI (reference sequence). This CDR3 reads CASTTRRDRTYEQYF. The CDR3 region has the DNA TGTGCCAGCACCACCAGGCGGGACCGGACCTACGAGCAGTACTTC.

The rearrangement links TRBV27 to TRBJ1-6; possibly TRBD1 for D (5 bases). The CDR3 is 15 residues long. CDR1 and CDR2 (germline): MNHEY, SMNVEV (reference sequence). V lost 0 bases and J 8 bases, leaving 11 bases between the germline ends. The CDR3 region is CASSLSRVRDSPLHF. CDR3 nucleotides: TGTGCCAGCAGTTTATCCAGGGTCCGTGATTCACCCCTCCACTTT.

The chain combines TRBV27 with TRBJ2-7; TRBD2 might be the D (6 bases). Germline V lookup: CDR1 MNHEY, CDR2 SMNVEV (reference sequence). This CDR3 is 14 amino acids long. V gave up 3 bases and J gave up 0 bases, with 9 bases separating them. The CDR3 sequence is CASSFGRSSYEQYF. CDR3 in DNA: TGTGCCAGCAGTTTTGGGAGGTCCTCCTACGAGCAGTACTTC.

The V call is TRBV2, the J call TRBJ2-2; D is possibly TRBD1 (6 bases). Per the germline V gene, CDR1 is SNHLY and CDR2 is FYNNEI. V dropped 7 bases and J dropped 3 bases, with 18 bases sitting between them. This CDR3 region has 16 residues. The CDR3 sequence is CASTRERTVYTGELFF. The CDR3 nucleotides read TGTGCCAGCACTCGCGAACGGACAGTCTACACCGGGGAGCTGTTTTTT.

J is TRBJ2-1 and V is TRBV9, with 8 nucleotides matching TRBD2. The CDR3 contains 16 residues. V gave up 0 bases and J gave up 0 bases; unmatched junction bases: 2. Germline V gene lookup returns CDR1 SGDLS and CDR2 YYNGEE. DNA for the CDR3: TGTGCCAGCAGCGTAGGCACTAGCGGCTCCTACAATGAGCAGTTCTTC. Protein sequence: CASSVGTSGSYNEQFF.

CDR3 loop: CASATKRDIGSYNEQFF. The CDR3, as DNA: TGTGCCAGCGCCACCAAGAGAGACATAGGTTCCTACAATGAGCAGTTCTTC. The chain uses TRBV28 and TRBJ2-1; D unresolved. The CDR3 extends over 17 amino acids. Per germline, CDR1 MDHEN and CDR2 SYDVKM. V was cut by 8 bases and J by 1 base, with 21 bases left in between.